This is a list of T cell receptor beta chains from one sample in a study of blood T cell repertoires in COVID-19. Assay used: immunoSEQ multiplex PCR; TCRdb lists only in-frame clones, some missing. The sample carries around 430,000 clones, around 89% recorded once. Sequenced: peripheral blood. These receptor sequences come from a woman aged 45-65 years with COVID-19, enrolled during active disease. CDR3s include the opening cysteine and the closing phenylalanine or tryptophan. Each record gives: J gene, V gene, D gene, clone size, CDR3 DNA, CDR3 protein. The D gene is left open where the match is weak. Some rows have no size entry. The others give once, few or many, or a class for an expanded clone.

>TRBJ1-4|TRBV28|TRBD1|NA
TGTGCCACCCGGACAGGGAACGAAAAACTGTTTTTT
CATRTGNEKLFF
>TRBJ1-1|TRBV6-5|TRBD1|NA
TGTGCCAGCAGTCGACAGGGCCAAAACACTGAAGCTTTCTTT
CASSRQGQNTEAFF
>TRBJ1-3|TRBV9|TRBD1|NA
TGTGCCAGCAGCGGACAGGGAACAGGAAACACCATATATTTT
CASSGQGTGNTIYF
>TRBJ1-1|TRBV7-9|NA|NA
TGTGCCAGCAGCTTTACAGAGAACACTGAAGCTTTCTTT
CASSFTENTEAFF
>TRBJ1-3|TRBV9|NA|once
TGTGCCAGCACCGTAGGAGCGGGTTTCTTCTCTGGAAACACCATATATTTT
CASTVGAGFFSGNTIYF
>TRBJ2-3|TRBV5-1|TRBD1|NA
TGCGCCAGCAGCTTTGGGACAGGGGACACAGATACGCAGTATTTT
CASSFGTGDTDTQYF
>TRBJ2-7|TRBV2|TRBD1|NA
TGTGCCAGCAGGGGGACAGCCGATACCTCCTACGAGCAGTACTTC
CASRGTADTSYEQYF
>TRBJ2-7|TRBV5-1|NA|NA
TGCGCCAGCAGCTCCGTCGGCAGGGGATACGAGCAGTACTTC
CASSSVGRGYEQYF
>TRBJ1-2|TRBV10-3|NA|NA
TGTGCCATCAGTGGCCTCCATTCCGACACTAACTATGGCTACACCTTC
CAISGLHSDTNYGYTF
>TRBJ1-2|TRBV18|TRBD1|NA
TGTGCCAGCTCACCATTGGGGACAGCCGCTAACTATGGCTACACCTTC
CASSPLGTAANYGYTF
>TRBJ2-3|TRBV7-3|TRBD2|NA
TGTGCCAGCAGCTTACTAGCGGGGGCCTCAGATACGCAGTATTTT
CASSLLAGASDTQYF
>TRBJ2-7|TRBV4-1|TRBD2|NA
TGCGCCAGCAGCCAAGCTTCTAGCGGGGTCTACGAGCAGTACTTC
CASSQASSGVYEQYF
>TRBJ1-2|TRBV28|TRBD1|NA
TGTGCCAGCAGCCTTCAGGGGGCGGCCTATGGCTACACCTTC
CASSLQGAAYGYTF
>TRBJ1-1|TRBV3-1/TRBV3-2|NA|few
TGTGCCAGCAGCCTAGCATTCGGGATGAACACTGAAGCTTTCTTT
CASSLAFGMNTEAFF
>TRBJ2-3|TRBV10-2|TRBD2|NA
TGCGCCAGCACCAGTAACGATGGCGGGACTAGGGGCACAGATACGCAGTATTTT
CASTSNDGGTRGTDTQYF
>TRBJ2-1|TRBV7-9|TRBD2|few
TGTGCCAGCAGCTTCCGACTAGCGGGGGGGCTGATCAGCAATGAGCAGTTCTTC
CASSFRLAGGLISNEQFF
>TRBJ2-3|TRBV30|NA|NA
TGTGCCTGGGACCCCGGGACTAGCACAGATACGCAGTATTTT
CAWDPGTSTDTQYF
>TRBJ1-2|TRBV6-1|NA|once
TGTGCCAGCAGTGACGTAGGGGCTACTTATGGCTACACCTTC
CASSDVGATYGYTF
>TRBJ1-1|TRBV7-3|NA|NA
TGTGCCAGCAGCTTAGCGGGGAACACTGAAGCTTTCTTT
CASSLAGNTEAFF
>TRBJ2-4|TRBV6-6|TRBD2|NA
TGTGCCAGCAGTTACTCTGGGGGGGATGGCATTCAGTACTTC
CASSYSGGDGIQYF
>TRBJ1-1|TRBV19|NA|NA
TGTGCCAGTAGTATGAACGGGGGGCTAAGCACTGAAGCTTTCTTT
CASSMNGGLSTEAFF
>TRBJ1-1|TRBV11-1|TRBD1|NA
TGTGCCAGCAGTTACGCGGACAGGGGGCTGGGTGAAGCTTTCTTT
CASSYADRGLGEAFF
>TRBJ2-7|TRBV5-1|NA|NA
TGCGCCAGCAGCTTGGAACCGAGGAGCTCCTACGAGCAGTACTTC
CASSLEPRSSYEQYF
>TRBJ2-2|TRBV25-1|TRBD1|NA
TGTGCCAGCAAGGGGACAGGGCTGAGAACCGGGGAGCTGTTTTTT
CASKGTGLRTGELFF
>TRBJ2-3|TRBV19|NA|once
TGTGCCAGTAGTATAGACATAGATACGCAGTATTTT
CASSIDIDTQYF
>TRBJ2-3|TRBV18|TRBD1|NA
TGTGCCAGCTCACCGGGACAGGGTCGGGCCGATACGCAGTATTTT
CASSPGQGRADTQYF
>TRBJ1-2|TRBV19|TRBD1|NA
TGTGCCAGTACCGATCGTGGACAGGCCTATGGCTACACCTTC
CASTDRGQAYGYTF
>TRBJ1-1|TRBV5-1|NA|once
TGCGCCAGCAGCCTGTTTAGTGTGAACACTGAAGCTTTCTTT
CASSLFSVNTEAFF
>TRBJ1-4|TRBV3-1/TRBV3-2|NA|NA
TGTGCCAGCAGCCAAGGAGGGGGTAATGAAAAACTGTTTTTT
CASSQGGGNEKLFF
>TRBJ1-6|TRBV2|NA|NA
TGTGCCAGCCGACATATTAGTGGTGAATCACCCCTCCACTTT
CASRHISGESPLHF
>TRBJ2-1|TRBV6-5|TRBD2|NA
TGTGCCGCGGGCGGGGGACGTGAGCAGTTCTTC
CAAGGGREQFF
>TRBJ1-1|TRBV9|NA|NA
TGTGCCAGCAGCGTAGTCAGTGGGAACACTGAAGCTTTCTTT
CASSVVSGNTEAFF
>TRBJ1-1|TRBV12-3/TRBV12-4|NA|NA
TGTGCCAGCAGTTTAACGGGGAACACTGAAGCTTTCTTT
CASSLTGNTEAFF
>TRBJ1-2|TRBV25-1|NA|NA
TGTGCCAGCATGGGGGGGAGAAGGGGCTACACCTTC
CASMGGRRGYTF
>TRBJ1-4|TRBV29-1|NA|NA
TGCAGCTCAACTATAGGGGCCGGGGAAAAACTGTTTTTT
CSSTIGAGEKLFF